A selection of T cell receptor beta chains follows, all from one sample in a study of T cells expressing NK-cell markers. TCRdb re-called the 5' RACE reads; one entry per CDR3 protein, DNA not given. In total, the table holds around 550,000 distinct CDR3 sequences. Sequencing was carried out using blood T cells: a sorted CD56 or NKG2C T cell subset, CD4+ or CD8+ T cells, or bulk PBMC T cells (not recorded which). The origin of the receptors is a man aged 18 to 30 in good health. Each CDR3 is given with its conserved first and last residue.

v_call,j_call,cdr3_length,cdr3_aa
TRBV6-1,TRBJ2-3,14,CASRSGRLTDTQYF
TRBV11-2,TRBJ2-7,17,CASSSLVSGIDSYEQYF
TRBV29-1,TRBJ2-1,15,CSAKSRLALDNEQFF
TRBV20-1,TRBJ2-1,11,CSAPFSGKGFF
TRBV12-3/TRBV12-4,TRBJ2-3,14,CATSGSIRGDTQYF
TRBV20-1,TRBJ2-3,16,CSAREDPGQGTDTQYF
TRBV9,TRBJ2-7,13,CATSTGMFNEQYF
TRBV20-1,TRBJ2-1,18,CSARDLMASGRFYNEQFF
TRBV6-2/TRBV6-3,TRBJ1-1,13,CASIMDSGAEAFF
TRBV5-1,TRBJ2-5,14,CASSLDGAMETQYF
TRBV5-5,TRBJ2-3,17,CASSLYPDREDTDTQYF
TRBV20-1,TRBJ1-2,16,CSAREKQGWDEGGYTF
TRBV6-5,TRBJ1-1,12,CASSSLRAEAFF
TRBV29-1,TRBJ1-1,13,CSVAGKLATEAFF
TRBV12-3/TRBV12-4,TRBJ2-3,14,CASSWVSHTDTQYF
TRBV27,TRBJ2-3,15,CASSLGPGRTDTQYF
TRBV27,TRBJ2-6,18,CASSLITGGSSGANVLTF
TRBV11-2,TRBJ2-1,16,CASSLDSGRAIYEQFF
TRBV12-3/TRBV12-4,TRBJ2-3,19,CASIQVVCRGDRCTDTQYF
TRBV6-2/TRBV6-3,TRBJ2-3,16,CASSYPYYNSTDTQYF
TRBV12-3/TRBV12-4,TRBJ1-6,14,CASSSGTDNSPLHF
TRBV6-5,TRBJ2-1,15,CASSLTESGTNEQFF
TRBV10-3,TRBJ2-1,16,CAISEVLGERSNEQFF
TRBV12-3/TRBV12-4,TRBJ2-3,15,CASLLSGLGTDTQYF
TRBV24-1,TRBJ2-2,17,CATSDTGRDSYTGELFF
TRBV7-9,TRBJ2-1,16,CASSLREVENRYEQFF
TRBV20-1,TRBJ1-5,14,CSASSRVPNQPQHF
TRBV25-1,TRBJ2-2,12,CAHGRNTGELFF
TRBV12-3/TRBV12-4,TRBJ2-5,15,CASSLAAGGSETQYF
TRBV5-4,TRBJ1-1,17,CASSSGGFRRRDTEAFF
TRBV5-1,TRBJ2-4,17,CASSFSNRGVAKNIQYF
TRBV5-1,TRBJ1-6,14,CASSTDGPGTPLHF
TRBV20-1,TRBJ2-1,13,CSARQSSYNEQFF
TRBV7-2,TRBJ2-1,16,CASSLGQKTFYNEQFF
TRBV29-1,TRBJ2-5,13,CSVQTGVGETQYF
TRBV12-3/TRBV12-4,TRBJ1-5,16,CASSAQGQGRNQPQHF
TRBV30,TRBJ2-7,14,CAWGWEGSSYEQYF
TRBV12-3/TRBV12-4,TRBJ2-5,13,CASSFREWETQYF
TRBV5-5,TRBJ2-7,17,CASSLGDRGQYHFEQYF
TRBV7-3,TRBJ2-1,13,CASSLLSSGAQFF
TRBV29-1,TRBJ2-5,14,CSVEKDRSQETQYF
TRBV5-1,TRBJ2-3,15,CASSPRTGTPDTQYF